A single sample is the source of the 18 T cell receptor beta chains below, sequenced in a study of shared clonotypes between healthy human individuals. Libraries were prepared by immunoSEQ multiplex PCR; TCRdb keeps only in-frame clonotypes and omits some of them. The data show about 2 million clones, roughly 94% seen once. Naivety among CD8 cells was defined by CD45RO negativity and positive CCR7 selection, thereby excluding terminally differentiated effector memory CD45RA+ cells. Sequenced: naive CD8+ T cells sorted from blood. The source of these receptors is a man younger than 35 in good health.

This clone was recorded only once. This chain links TRBV9 with TRBJ2-1, with TRBD2 identical over 7 bases. The CDR3 consists of 17 residues. V lost 1 base and J lost 6; bases outside the gene matches: 13. CDR1 and CDR2 (germline): SGDLS, YYNGEE. This CDR3 reads CASSVFSAGALPNEQFF. CDR3 nucleotide sequence: TGTGCCAGCAGCGTATTTTCGGCGGGAGCCCTCCCCAATGAGCAGTTCTTC.

This chain joins TRBV4-2 and TRBJ2-3; D is possibly TRBD1 (6 bases). The CDR3 is 14 amino acids. The germline gives CDR1 LGHNA, CDR2 YNFKEQ. Trimming removed 8 bases at V and 5 bases at J, with 17 bases between. CDR3 protein: CASVGANQEDTQYF. The CDR3 coding sequence is TGTGCCAGCGTGGGGGCCAACCAGGAAGATACGCAGTATTTT.

In its sample, this clone was seen a few times. V and J are TRBV2 and TRBJ1-1; D gene ambiguous. Germline loops: CDR1 SNHLY, CDR2 FYNNEI. CDR3 length: 11 residues. The chain's CDR3 is CVVDANTEAFF. The CDR3 nucleotides are TGTGTTGTAGATGCGAACACTGAAGCTTTCTTT.

This chain uses TRBV10-3 with TRBJ2-3, with 13 bases identical to TRBD2. Germline V gene data show CDR1 as ENHRY and CDR2 as SYGVKD. There are 18 residues in the CDR3. The ends lost 0 bases at V and 4 bases at J; junction bases unmatched: 7. The CDR3 region is CAISESRTSGSKADTQYF. Written as DNA, the CDR3 is TGTGCCATCAGTGAGTCGAGGACTAGCGGGAGCAAGGCAGATACGCAGTATTTT.

The rearrangement joins TRBV7-6 to TRBJ1-1, with D possibly being TRBD1 (6 bases). The CDR3 contains 12 residues. Deletions cut 5 bases from V and 5 bases from J, with 9 bases between. CDR1 and CDR2 (germline): SGHVS, FNYEAQ. Here the CDR3 DNA reads TGTGCCAGCAGCCAGAGGGGGACTGAAGCTTTCTTT. Protein sequence: CASSQRGTEAFF.

This clone was recorded only once. Other DNA sequences within the sample encode an identical CDR3. This chain uses TRBV10-2 with TRBJ2-7; D remains unclear. The CDR3 contains 12 residues. Germline V gene lookup returns CDR1 WSHSY and CDR2 SAAADI. V shed 3 bases and J shed 3 bases, with 6 bases lying between them. In DNA form, the CDR3 reads TGCGCCAGCAGTGAAGTCAGCTACGAGCAGTACTTC. This gives the protein CASSEVSYEQYF.

This chain joins TRBV11-3 and TRBJ1-6; perhaps TRBD1 as D (5 bases). The germline V and J ends were trimmed by 2 bases and 9 bases, with 11 bases remaining between them. The CDR3 is made up of 14 amino acids. The V gene's germline CDR1 is SGHNT and CDR2 YENEEA. CDR3 region: CASSLRGAGSPLHF. CDR3 DNA: TGTGCCAGCAGCTTACGGGGCGCTGGTTCACCCCTCCACTTT.

The gene calls are TRBV7-6 and TRBJ1-1, with 7 bases matching TRBD1. Germline values: CDR1 SGHVS, CDR2 FNYEAQ. The CDR3 spans 16 residues. J gave up 6 bases and V 2 bases, and 12 bases lay outside the gene matches. CDR3 in DNA: TGTGCCAGCAGCTTAAGCCCGGGACAGTTCTCCGCTGAAGCTTTCTTT. This gives the protein CASSLSPGQFSAEAFF.

The J gene is TRBJ1-1, the V gene TRBV2, with D hard to call. The V end was cut by 9 bases, the J end by 8 bases, with 19 bases between. The CDR3 length is 13 residues. Germline CDR1 is SNHLY and CDR2 is FYNNEI. CDR3: CARSEGANFEAFF. The CDR3 coding sequence is TGTGCCAGGTCTGAAGGCGCGAATTTCGAAGCTTTCTTT.

This clone came up once. This chain uses TRBV10-2 with TRBJ2-7; possibly TRBD2 for D (6 bases). Looked up from germline, CDR1 is WSHSY and CDR2 is SAAADI. The length of the CDR3 is 13 residues. Trimming shortened V by 2 bases and J by 5 bases, and 10 bases separated the two germline ends. CDR3 sequence: CASSEGGTHEQYF. In nucleotides, the CDR3 is TGCGCCAGCAGTGAGGGAGGGACCCACGAGCAGTACTTC.

This chain uses TRBV9 with TRBJ1-4; no reliable D call. The CDR3 totals 12 residues. Germline CDR1 SGDLS, CDR2 YYNGEE. Trimming cost V 3 bases and J 5 bases, with 5 bases left between them. CDR3 DNA sequence: TGTGCCAGCAGCGCAGACAATGAAAAACTGTTTTTT. Encoded protein: CASSADNEKLFF.

The chain is built from TRBV10-2 and TRBJ2-6; 10 bases agree with TRBD1. Trimming at V came to 4 bases and at J to 0 bases, leaving 6 bases not matched to a gene. Germline V gives CDR1 WSHSY, CDR2 SAAADI. This CDR3 has 18 amino acids. CDR3 loop: CASSAAGQGPSGANVLTF. The DNA of the CDR3 is TGCGCCAGCAGTGCAGCGGGACAGGGGCCCTCTGGGGCCAACGTCCTGACTTTC.

The chain joins TRBV5-1 to TRBJ2-2; D is undetermined. The germline gives CDR1 SGHRS, CDR2 YFSETQ. This CDR3 is built from 17 residues. V gave up 0 bases and J gave up 10 bases, with 22 bases separating them. The CDR3 coding sequence is TGCGCCAGCAGCTTGGGGTCGGGCGGTCCCCTGTCCGAGGAGCTGTTTTTT. Translated, it gives CASSLGSGGPLSEELFF.

V usage is TRBV7-9 and J usage is TRBJ1-3; the D gene is possibly TRBD1 (5 bases). Trimming took 6 bases from V and 8 from J, leaving 20 bases between them. The germline V gene encodes CDR1 SEHNR and CDR2 FQNEAQ (reference sequence). This CDR3 has 15 amino acids. CDR3 in amino acids: CASRFQDSIRDTIYF. Here the CDR3 DNA reads TGTGCCAGCAGGTTTCAAGACAGCATTAGGGACACCATATATTTT.

The rearrangement joins TRBV19 to TRBJ1-1; no definite D call. The CDR3 runs 20 residues. CDR1 is LNHDA and CDR2 is SQIVND in the germline V gene (reference sequence). V gave up 4 bases and J gave up 0 bases, with 27 bases separating them. CDR3 sequence reads: CASSTNVVRSTPNMNTEAFF. DNA for the CDR3: TGTGCCAGTAGTACAAACGTTGTCCGTTCCACGCCGAATATGAACACTGAAGCTTTCTTT.

This clone was picked up one time. The V call is TRBV29-1, the J call TRBJ2-7, with no clear D. CDR1 and CDR2 (germline): SQVTM, ANQGSEA. Deletions cut 8 bases from V and 0 bases from J, with 11 bases between. The CDR3 has 12 residues. The CDR3 coding sequence is TGCAGCAACGACAACTACTCCTACGAGCAGTACTTC. As protein: CSNDNYSYEQYF.

As for this clone: One end of the junction fails to match germline, which may point to a read error. V is TRBV7-9 and J is TRBJ2-7; possible D gene TRBD2, 6 bases. Germline V gene sequence: CDR1 SEHNR, CDR2 FQNEAQ (reference sequence). This CDR3 contains 14 residues. Written as DNA, the CDR3 is TGTGCCAGCAGCTTAAGTAACGGGGGTAACGAGCAGCACTTC. This encodes CASSLSNGGNEQHF.

With respect to this clone: Just one base apart from a much larger clone, this may be a read error. This chain uses TRBV27 with TRBJ2-7; 11 bases agree with TRBD1. This CDR3 has 14 amino acids. Germline CDR1 and CDR2: MNHEY and SMNVEV (reference sequence). With 5 bases clipped from V and 3 bases from J, the junction kept 3 bases outside the gene matches. The CDR3 sequence: CASSTGTGGYEQYF. DNA for the CDR3: TGTGCCAGCAGTACCGGGACAGGGGGCTACGAGCAGTACTTC.